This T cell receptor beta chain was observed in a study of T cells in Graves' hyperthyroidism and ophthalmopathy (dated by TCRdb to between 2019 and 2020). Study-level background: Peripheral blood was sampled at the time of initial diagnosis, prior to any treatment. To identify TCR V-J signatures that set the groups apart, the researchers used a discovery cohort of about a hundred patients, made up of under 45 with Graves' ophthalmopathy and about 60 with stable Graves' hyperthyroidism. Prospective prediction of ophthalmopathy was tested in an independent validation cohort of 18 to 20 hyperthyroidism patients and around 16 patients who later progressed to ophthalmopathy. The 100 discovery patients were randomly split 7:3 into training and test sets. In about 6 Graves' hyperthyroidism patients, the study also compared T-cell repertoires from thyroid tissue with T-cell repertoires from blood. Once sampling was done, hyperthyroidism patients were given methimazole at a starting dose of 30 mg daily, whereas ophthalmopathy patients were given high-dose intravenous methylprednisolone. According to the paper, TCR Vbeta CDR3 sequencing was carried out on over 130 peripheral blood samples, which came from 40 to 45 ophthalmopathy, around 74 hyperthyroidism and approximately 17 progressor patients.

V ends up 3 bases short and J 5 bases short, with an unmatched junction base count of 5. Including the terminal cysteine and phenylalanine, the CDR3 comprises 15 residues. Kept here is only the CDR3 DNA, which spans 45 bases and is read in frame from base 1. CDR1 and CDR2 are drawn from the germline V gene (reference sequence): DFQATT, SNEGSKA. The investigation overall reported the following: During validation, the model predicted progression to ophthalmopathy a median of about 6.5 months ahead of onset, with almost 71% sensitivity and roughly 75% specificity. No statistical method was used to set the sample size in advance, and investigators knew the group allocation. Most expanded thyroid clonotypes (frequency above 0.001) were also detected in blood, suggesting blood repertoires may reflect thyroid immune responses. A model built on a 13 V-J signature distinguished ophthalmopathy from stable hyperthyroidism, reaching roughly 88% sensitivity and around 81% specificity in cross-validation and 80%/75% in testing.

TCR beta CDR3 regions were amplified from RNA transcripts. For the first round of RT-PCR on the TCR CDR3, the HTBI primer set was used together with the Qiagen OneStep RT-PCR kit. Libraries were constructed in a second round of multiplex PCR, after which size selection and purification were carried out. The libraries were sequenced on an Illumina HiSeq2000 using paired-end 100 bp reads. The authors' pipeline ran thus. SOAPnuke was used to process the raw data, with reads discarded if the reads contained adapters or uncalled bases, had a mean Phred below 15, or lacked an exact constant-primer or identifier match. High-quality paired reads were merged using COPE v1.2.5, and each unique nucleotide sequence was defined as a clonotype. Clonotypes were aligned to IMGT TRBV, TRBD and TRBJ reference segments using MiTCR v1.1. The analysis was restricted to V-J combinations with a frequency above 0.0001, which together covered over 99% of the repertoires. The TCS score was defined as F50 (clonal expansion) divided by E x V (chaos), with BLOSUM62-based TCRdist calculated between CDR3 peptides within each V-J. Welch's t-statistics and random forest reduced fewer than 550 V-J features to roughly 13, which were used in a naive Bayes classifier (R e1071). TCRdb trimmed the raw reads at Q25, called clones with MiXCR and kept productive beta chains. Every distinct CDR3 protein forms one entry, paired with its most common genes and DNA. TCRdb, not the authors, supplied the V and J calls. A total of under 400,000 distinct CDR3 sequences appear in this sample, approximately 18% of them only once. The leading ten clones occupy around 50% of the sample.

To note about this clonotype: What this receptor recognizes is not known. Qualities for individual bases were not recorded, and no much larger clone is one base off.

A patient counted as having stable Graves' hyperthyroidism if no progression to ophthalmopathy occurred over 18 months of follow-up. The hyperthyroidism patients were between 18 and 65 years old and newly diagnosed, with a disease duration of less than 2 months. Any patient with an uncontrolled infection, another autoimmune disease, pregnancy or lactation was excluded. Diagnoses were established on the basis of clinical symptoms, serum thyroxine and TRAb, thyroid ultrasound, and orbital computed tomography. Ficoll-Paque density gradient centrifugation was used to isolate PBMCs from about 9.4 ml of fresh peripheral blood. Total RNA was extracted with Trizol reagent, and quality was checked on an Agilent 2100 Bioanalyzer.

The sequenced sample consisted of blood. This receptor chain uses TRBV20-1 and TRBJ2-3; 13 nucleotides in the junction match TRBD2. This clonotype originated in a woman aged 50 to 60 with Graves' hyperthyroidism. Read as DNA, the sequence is TGCAGTGCTAGTACTAGCGGGGGGGCGGGAGATACGCAGTATTTT. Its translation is CSASTSGGAGDTQYF.